This T cell receptor (beta chain) was recovered during a study of blood T cell repertoires in COVID-19. Study background: Sites in the United States, Italy and Spain provided acute and convalescent COVID-19 samples.

In the original processing: Amplification with reference gene primers provided the estimates of nucleated cell counts. Some clones are missing from TCRdb's copy, which holds only in-frame ones; the method was immunoSEQ multiplex PCR. V and J calls and clone size are copied from that table; D and trimming were computed from the DNA. This table holds 95,000 to 100,000 clones, about 87% found once. The CDR3 totals 14 residues. Trimming at V came to 3 bases and at J to 5 bases, leaving 3 bases not matched to a gene. CDR1 and CDR2 (germline): SGHAT, FQNNGV. This clonotype originated in a human donor with COVID-19, enrolled during active disease. The donor label of this sample is uncertain. The V call is TRBV11-2, the J call TRBJ2-1, with 8 positions matching TRBD2. The specimen sequenced was peripheral blood. The CDR3 coding sequence is TGTGCCAGCAGCTTTACTAGCGGAGACAATGAGCAGTTCTTC. Its protein is CASSFTSGDNEQFF.